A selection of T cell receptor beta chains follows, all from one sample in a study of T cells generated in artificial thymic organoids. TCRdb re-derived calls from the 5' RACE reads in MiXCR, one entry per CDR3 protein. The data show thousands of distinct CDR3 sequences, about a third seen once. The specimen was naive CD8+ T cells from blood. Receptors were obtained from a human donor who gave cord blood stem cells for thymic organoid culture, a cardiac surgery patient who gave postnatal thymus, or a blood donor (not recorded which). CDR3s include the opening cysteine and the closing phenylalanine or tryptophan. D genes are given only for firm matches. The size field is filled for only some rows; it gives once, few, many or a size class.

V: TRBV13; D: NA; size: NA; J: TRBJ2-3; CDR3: CASSLGPLRAQYF; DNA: TGTGCCAGCAGCTTAGGCCCCCTCAGGGCGCAGTATTTT
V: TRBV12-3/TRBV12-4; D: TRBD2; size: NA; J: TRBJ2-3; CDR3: CASSLSGRTDTQYF; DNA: TGTGCCAGCAGTCTTAGCGGGCGCACAGATACGCAGTATTTT
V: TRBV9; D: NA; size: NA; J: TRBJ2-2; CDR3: CASSVVGYTGELFF; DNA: TGTGCCAGCAGCGTAGTTGGGTACACCGGGGAGCTGTTTTTT
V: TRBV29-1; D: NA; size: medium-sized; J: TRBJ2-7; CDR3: CSVDFEGSEQYF; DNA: TGCAGCGTTGACTTTGAGGGTTCCGAGCAGTACTTC
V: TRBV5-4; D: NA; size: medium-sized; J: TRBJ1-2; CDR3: CASSLANLEGLPLDGYTF; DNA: TGTGCCAGCAGCTTGGCCAACCTTGAGGGGCTACCCTTAGACGGCTACACCTTC
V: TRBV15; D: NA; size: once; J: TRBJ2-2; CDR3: CATSRGTGTQNTGELFF; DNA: TGTGCCACCAGCAGAGGAACCGGGACACAGAACACCGGGGAGCTGTTTTTT
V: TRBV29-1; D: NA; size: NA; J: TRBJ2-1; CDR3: CSVEDEVSDNEQFF; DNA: TGCAGCGTTGAAGATGAGGTATCGGACAATGAGCAGTTCTTC
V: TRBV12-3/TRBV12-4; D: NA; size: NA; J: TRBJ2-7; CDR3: CASALASIEQYF; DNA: TGTGCCAGCGCGCTAGCCTCTATCGAGCAGTACTTC
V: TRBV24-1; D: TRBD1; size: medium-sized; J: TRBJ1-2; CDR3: CATSVGQGATYGYTF; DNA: TGTGCCACCAGTGTCGGACAGGGGGCGACCTATGGCTACACCTTC
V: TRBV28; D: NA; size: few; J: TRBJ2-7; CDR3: CASSFGEGYEQYF; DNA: NA
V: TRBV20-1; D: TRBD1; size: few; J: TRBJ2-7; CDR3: CSARVRTGSEQYF; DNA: TGCAGTGCTAGAGTCCGGACAGGGAGCGAGCAGTACTTC
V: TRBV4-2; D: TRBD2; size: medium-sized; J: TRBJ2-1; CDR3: CASSQKVAGGLREQFF; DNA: TGTGCCAGCAGCCAAAAGGTAGCGGGGGGGCTTCGTGAGCAGTTCTTC
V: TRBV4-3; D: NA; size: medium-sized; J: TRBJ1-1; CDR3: CASSQDEWTEAFF; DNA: TGCGCCAGCAGCCAAGACGAATGGACTGAAGCTTTCTTT
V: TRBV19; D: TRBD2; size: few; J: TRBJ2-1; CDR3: CTSGWGGYNEQFF; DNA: TGTACCAGCGGGTGGGGGGGGTACAATGAGCAGTTCTTC
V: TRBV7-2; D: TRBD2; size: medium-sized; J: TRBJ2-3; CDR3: CASSLVGRGSTDTQYF; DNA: TGTGCCAGCAGCTTAGTCGGGCGGGGGAGCACAGATACGCAGTATTTT
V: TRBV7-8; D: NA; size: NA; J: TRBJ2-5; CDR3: CASSWLQPQETQYF; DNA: TGTGCCAGCAGCTGGCTGCAGCCCCAAGAGACCCAGTACTTC
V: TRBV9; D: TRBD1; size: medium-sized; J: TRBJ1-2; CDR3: CASSVGIAGGDGYTF; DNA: TGTGCCAGCAGCGTAGGGATTGCAGGGGGCGATGGCTACACCTTC
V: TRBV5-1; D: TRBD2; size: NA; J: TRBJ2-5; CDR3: CASNGGGTQGTQYF; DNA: TGCGCCAGCAACGGGGGAGGGACTCAAGGGACCCAGTACTTC
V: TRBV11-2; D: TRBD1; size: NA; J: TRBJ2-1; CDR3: CASSNDRVLEFF; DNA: TGTGCCAGCAGTAATGACAGGGTTCTTGAGTTCTTC
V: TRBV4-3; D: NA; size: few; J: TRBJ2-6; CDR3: CASSQDWSGANVLTF; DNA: TGCGCCAGCAGCCAGGATTGGTCTGGGGCCAACGTCCTGACTTTC
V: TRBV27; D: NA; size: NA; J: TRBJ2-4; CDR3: CASSLSAGHRGNIQYF; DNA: TGTGCCAGCAGTTTAAGCGCAGGTCATCGGGGAAACATTCAGTACTTC
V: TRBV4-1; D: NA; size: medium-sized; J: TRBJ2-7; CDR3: CASSQVQSSSYEQYF; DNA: TGCGCCAGCAGCCAAGTCCAGTCGAGCTCCTACGAGCAGTACTTC
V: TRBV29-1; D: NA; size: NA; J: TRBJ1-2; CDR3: CSVYLWDTSNYGYTF; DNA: TGCAGCGTGTACCTATGGGACACCTCTAACTATGGCTACACCTTC
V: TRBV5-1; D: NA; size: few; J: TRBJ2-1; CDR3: CASSNGLAPYNEQFF; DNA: TGCGCCAGCAGTAATGGACTTGCTCCCTACAATGAGCAGTTCTTC
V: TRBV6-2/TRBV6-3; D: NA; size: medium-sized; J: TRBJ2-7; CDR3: CASSWGSNYEQYF; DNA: TGTGCCAGCAGTTGGGGGTCTAACTACGAGCAGTACTTC
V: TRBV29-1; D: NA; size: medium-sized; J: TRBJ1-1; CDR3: CSVERAIQKNTEAFF; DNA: TGCAGCGTTGAACGGGCTATACAGAAGAACACTGAAGCTTTCTTT
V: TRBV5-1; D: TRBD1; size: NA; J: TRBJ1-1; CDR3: CASSLEGQPYEAFF; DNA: TGCGCCAGCAGCTTGGAGGGACAGCCTTATGAAGCTTTCTTT
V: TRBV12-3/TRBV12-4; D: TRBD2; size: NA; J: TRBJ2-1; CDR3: CASSLALAGVYNEQFF; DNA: TGTGCCAGCAGTTTAGCGTTGGCGGGGGTTTACAATGAGCAGTTCTTC
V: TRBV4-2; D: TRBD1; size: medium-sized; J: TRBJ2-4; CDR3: CASSQAIVDPTGGNSGNIQYF; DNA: TGTGCCAGCAGCCAAGCTATTGTGGACCCGACAGGGGGCAATTCGGGAAACATTCAGTACTTC
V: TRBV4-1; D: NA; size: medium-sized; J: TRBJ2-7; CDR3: CASSKEGPPYLSF; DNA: TGCGCCAGCAGCAAAGAAGGACCCCCATACCTTTCCTTC
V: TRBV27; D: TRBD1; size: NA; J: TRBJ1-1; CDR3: CASSLTTTGLEAFF; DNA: TGTGCCAGCAGTCTAACGACGACAGGGTTAGAAGCTTTCTTT
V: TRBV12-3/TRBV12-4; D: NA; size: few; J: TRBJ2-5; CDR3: CASSLGVETQYF; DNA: TGTGCCAGCAGCCTGGGAGTAGAGACCCAGTACTTC
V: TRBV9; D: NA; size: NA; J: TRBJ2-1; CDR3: CASSGAGSYNEQFF; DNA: TGTGCCAGCAGCGGGGCCGGAAGCTACAATGAGCAGTTCTTC
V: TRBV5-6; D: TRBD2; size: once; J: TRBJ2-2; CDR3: CASSWMTSGNTGELFF; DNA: TGTGCCAGCAGCTGGATGACTAGCGGGAACACCGGGGAGCTGTTTTTT
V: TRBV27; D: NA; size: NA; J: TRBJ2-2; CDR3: CASSPTTENTGELFF; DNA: TGTGCCAGCAGTCCGACGACAGAAAACACCGGGGAGCTGTTTTTT
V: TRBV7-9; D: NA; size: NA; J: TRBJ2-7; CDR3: CASSLVIATPGESYEQYF; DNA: TGTGCCAGCAGCTTAGTGATCGCGACCCCGGGGGAATCCTACGAGCAGTACTTC
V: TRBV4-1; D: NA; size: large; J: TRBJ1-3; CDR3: CASSQDGRDSGNTIYF; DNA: TGCGCCAGCAGCCAAGATGGCCGGGACTCTGGAAACACCATATATTTT
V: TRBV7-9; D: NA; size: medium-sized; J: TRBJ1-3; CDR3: CASSTQTDPRNTIYF; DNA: TGTGCCAGCAGCACCCAGACAGACCCCAGAAACACCATATATTTT
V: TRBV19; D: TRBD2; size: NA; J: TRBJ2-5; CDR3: CASKAGEETQYF; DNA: TGTGCCAGTAAGGCGGGAGAAGAGACCCAGTACTTC
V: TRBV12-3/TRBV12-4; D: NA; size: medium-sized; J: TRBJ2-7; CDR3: CASSLAPGEQYF; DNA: TGTGCCAGCAGTTTAGCGCCGGGCGAGCAGTACTTC
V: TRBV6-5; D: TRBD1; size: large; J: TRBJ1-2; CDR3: CASSYGQGGYGYTF; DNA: TGTGCCAGCAGTTACGGACAGGGAGGCTATGGCTACACCTTC
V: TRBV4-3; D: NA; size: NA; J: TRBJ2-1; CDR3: CASSQDEALGWGEQFF; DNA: TGCGCCAGCAGCCAAGATGAGGCCTTGGGGTGGGGTGAGCAGTTCTTC
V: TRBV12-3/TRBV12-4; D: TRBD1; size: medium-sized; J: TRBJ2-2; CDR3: CASSAPGTADTGELFF; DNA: TGTGCCAGCAGCGCACCCGGGACAGCAGACACCGGGGAGCTGTTTTTT
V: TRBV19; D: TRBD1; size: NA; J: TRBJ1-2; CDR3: CASSTQTGKFYGYTF; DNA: TGTGCCAGTAGTACACAGACAGGGAAATTCTATGGCTACACCTTC
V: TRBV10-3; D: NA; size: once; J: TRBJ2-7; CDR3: CAISDVAEPEGEQYF; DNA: TGTGCCATCAGTGATGTGGCAGAACCTGAGGGGGAGCAGTACTTC
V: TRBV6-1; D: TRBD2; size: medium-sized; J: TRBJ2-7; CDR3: CASSDRLADRYEQYF; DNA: TGTGCCAGCAGTGATCGACTAGCCGACAGATACGAGCAGTACTTC
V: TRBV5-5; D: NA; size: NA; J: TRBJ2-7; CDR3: CASSSRRNSYEQYF; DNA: TGTGCCAGCAGCTCTCGACGGAACTCCTACGAGCAGTACTTC
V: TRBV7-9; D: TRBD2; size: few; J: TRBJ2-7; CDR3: CASSTTLAGGIYEQYF; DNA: TGTGCCAGCAGCACCACACTAGCGGGGGGGATCTACGAGCAGTACTTC
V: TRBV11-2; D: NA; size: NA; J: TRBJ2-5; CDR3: CASSSLTGPETQYF; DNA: TGTGCCAGCAGCTCGCTTACAGGGCCCGAGACCCAGTACTTC
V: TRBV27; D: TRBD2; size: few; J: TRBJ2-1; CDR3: CASSLLAGGNEQFF; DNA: TGTGCCAGCAGTTTACTAGCGGGAGGAAATGAGCAGTTCTTC
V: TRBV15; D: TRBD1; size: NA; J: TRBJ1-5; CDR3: CATSSETGVGQPQHF; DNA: TGTGCCACCAGCAGCGAGACAGGGGTTGGTCAGCCCCAGCATTTT
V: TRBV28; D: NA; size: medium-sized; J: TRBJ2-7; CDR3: CASSSLPKRRFYEQYF; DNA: TGTGCCAGCAGTTCACTTCCCAAACGGCGTTTCTACGAGCAGTACTTC